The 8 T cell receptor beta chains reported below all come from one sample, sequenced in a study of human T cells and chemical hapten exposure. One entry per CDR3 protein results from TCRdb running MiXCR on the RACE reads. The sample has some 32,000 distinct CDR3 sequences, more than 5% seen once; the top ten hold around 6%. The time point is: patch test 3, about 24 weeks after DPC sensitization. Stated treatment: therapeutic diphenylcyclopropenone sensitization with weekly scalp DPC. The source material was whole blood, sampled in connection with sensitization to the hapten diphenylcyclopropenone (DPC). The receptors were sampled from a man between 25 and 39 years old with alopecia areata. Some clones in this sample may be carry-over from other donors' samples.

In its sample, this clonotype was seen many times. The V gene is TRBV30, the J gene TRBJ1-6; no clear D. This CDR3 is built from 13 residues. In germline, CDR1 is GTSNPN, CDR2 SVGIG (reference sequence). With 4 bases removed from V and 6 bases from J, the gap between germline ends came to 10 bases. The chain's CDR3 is CAWKGSLNSPLHF. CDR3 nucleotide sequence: TGTGCCTGGAAAGGCAGCCTTAATTCACCCCTCCACTTT.

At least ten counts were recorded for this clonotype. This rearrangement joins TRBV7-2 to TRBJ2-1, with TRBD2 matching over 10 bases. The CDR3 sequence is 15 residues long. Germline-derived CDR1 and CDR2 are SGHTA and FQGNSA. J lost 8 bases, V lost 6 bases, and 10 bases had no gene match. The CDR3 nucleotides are TGTGCCAGCAGGGAGCGGGGGGGCCCAGGCTATGAGCAGTTCTTC. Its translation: CASRERGGPGYEQFF. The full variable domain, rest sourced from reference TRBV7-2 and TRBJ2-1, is GAGVSQSPSNKVTEKGKDVELRCDPISGHTALYWYRQSLGQGLEFLIYFQGNSAPDKSGLPSDRFSAERTGGSVSTLTIQRTQQEDSAVYLCASRERGGPGYEQFFGPGTRLTVL.

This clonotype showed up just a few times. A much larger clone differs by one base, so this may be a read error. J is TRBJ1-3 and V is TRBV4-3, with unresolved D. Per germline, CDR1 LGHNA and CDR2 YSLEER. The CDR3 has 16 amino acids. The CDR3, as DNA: TGCGCCAGCAACCAAGATCGGCTCGGCTCTGGAAACACCATATATTTT. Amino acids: CASNQDRLGSGNTIYF.

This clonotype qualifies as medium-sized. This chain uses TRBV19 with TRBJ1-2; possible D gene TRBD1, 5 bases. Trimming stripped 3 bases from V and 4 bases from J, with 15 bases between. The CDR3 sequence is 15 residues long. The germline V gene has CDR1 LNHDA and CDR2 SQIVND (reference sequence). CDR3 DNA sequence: TGTGCCAGTAGTATGGTCCAGGGTTCCATCTATGGCTACACCTTC. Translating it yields CASSMVQGSIYGYTF. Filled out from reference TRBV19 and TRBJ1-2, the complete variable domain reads DGGITQSPKYLFRKEGQNVTLSCEQNLNHDAMYWYRQDPGQGLRLIYYSQIVNDFQKGDIAEGYSVSREKKESFPLTVTSAQKNPTAFYLCASSMVQGSIYGYTFGSGTRLTVV.

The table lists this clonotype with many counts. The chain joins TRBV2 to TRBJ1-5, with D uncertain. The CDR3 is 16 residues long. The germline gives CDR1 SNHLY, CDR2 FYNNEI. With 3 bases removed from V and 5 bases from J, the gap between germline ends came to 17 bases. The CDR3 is CASSDKGDKGYQPQHF. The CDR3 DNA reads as TGTGCCAGCAGTGATAAGGGTGATAAGGGTTATCAGCCCCAGCATTTT.

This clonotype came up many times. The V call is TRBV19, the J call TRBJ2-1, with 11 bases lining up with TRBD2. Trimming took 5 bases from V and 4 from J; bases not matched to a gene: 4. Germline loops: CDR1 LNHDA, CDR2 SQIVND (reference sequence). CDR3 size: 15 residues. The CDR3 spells CASSVTSGGYNEQFF. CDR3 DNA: TGTGCCAGTAGTGTAACTAGCGGGGGATACAATGAGCAGTTCTTC.

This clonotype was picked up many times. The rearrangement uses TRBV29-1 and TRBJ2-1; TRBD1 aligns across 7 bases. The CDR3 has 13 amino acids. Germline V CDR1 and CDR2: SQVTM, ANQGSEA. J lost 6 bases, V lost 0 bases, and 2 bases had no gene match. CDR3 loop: CSVEDGDSNEQFF. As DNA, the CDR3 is TGCAGCGTTGAAGATGGGGACAGCAATGAGCAGTTCTTC.

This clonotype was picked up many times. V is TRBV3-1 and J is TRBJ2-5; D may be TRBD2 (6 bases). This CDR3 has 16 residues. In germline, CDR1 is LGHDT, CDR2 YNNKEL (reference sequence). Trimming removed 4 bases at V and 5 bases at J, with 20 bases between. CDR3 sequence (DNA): TGTGCCAGCAGCCTTTCACCAGGCGGGACGAGGGAGACCCAGTACTTC. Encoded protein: CASSLSPGGTRETQYF.